What follows is one TCR beta chain and its context. In its sample, this clone was seen a few times. It has no known antigen specificity. Per-nucleotide qualities are absent, and no much larger clonotype sits a single base away. The sample is drawn from a study of cytomegalovirus exposure and HLA in healthy donors (dated by TCRdb to about 2017). At the level of the whole study: An earlier analysis of several hundred of the donors reported approximately 300 Gb of sequence data and some 100 million unique TCR beta sequences from roughly 180 million T cells. Around 320 gigabases of sequencing data and tens of millions of unique TCR sequences were included in an early release covering over 600 HLA-typed donors. Among the roughly 400 genotyped donors, more than 70% belonged to the genetic ancestry cluster associated with self-reported Caucasian donors. The study aimed to test whether signatures of past pathogen exposure could be identified by cataloging public T cell receptors. Using immunosequencing, the study profiled T cell repertoires from approximately 700 subjects and related those repertoires to cytomegalovirus serostatus. Along with the roughly 670-subject first cohort, a separate validation cohort of roughly 110 different subjects was used. To predict cytomegalovirus infection status, the study brought together high-throughput TCR immunosequencing, statistical association of individual TCRs with disease status, and machine learning. In a later analysis, previously published TCR beta repertoires from some 640 donors were re-analyzed and high-resolution HLA genotyping was added so that TCR occurrence patterns could be studied. Rather than drawing on any new phenotypic data, the later analysis identified candidate immune exposures from TCR beta sequences and the way those sequences occurred across donors. An earlier analysis of roughly 580 of the donors used high-throughput TCR beta sequencing to judge whether each TCR beta V gene segment behaved as functional or pseudogenic. Donor age, sex, ethnicity and CMV serostatus were collected together with the repertoire data. A later genetic analysis used genome-wide SNP genotypes for about 65% of the 666 donors, treating that subset as a discovery cohort. Every discovery cohort repertoire had been produced on one sequencing platform. HLA typing covered class I and class II loci at four-digit resolution. The number of donors typed differed by locus, with roughly 620-640 for A, B, C, DRB1 and DQB1, 522 for DQA1, over 600 for DPA1, and around 460 for DPB1. Because of strong linkage in the cohort, four or five DR-DQ haplotypes were treated as single units for association and clustering. Among several hundred genotyped donors of the cohort, an average of approximately 200,000 unique TCR beta nucleotide sequences was sequenced per donor, of which roughly 18% were non-productive.

Library construction relied on the immunoSEQ multiplex PCR assay. The multiplex PCR relied on a mix of 60 forward primers for TCR Vbeta segments and 13 reverse primers for TCR Jbeta segments. The CDR3 region of rearranged TCR beta genes was amplified from genomic DNA with a multiplex PCR assay. Amplified TCR beta libraries were sequenced as 87-base-pair reads on the Illumina HiSeq System. Regarding the original processing steps: Across the roughly 640 repertoires, a later analysis counted tens of millions of unique TCR beta chains, some 11 million of which were shared by at least two donors. Raw reads were error-corrected and collapsed into unique sequences by a nearest-neighbor algorithm in which closely related sequences were merged to remove PCR and sequencing errors. To assign V, D and J gene segments, CDR3 sequences were aligned to IMGT reference sequences. For a sequence to be retained, a match of at least six nucleotides to both a V gene segment and a J gene segment was required. Rearrangements were called productive when the CDR3 lacked stop codons and stayed in frame with V and J; all others were non-productive. Following IMGT convention, CDR3 was defined as the stretch from the second conserved V-encoded cysteine up to the conserved J-encoded phenylalanine. The earlier analysis of roughly 590 of the donors excluded any sequence lacking an unambiguous match to a single V gene segment. An earlier analysis of a few hundred of the donors classified V segments as functional when productive rearrangements were above 56.7% and as segregating when the standard deviation between donors was above 5%. A statistical classification framework was developed to diagnose cytomegalovirus status using the catalog of TCR beta chain sequences. In a later analysis, V and J genes were assigned by comparing TCR nucleotide sequences against IMGT/GENE-DB human TR gene sequences. A later analysis assigned CDR3 sequences and most-parsimonious VDJ recombination scenarios with the TCRdist pipeline. A later analysis defined each TCR beta chain by its CDR3 amino acid sequence plus V-gene family, and excluded reads lacking a unique V-gene family. As a way to deal with suspected cross-contamination and a sequencing artifact, a later analysis dropped roughly 600 nucleotide sequences that were highly shared and had low generation probability. In a later analysis, a clonal expansion index for each public chain was calculated from normalized within-repertoire ranks of inferred template counts. Generation probabilities in a later analysis came from a VDJ recombination model fitted to out-of-frame rearrangements, and those results were checked against IGoR. A later analysis scored TCR-TCR, TCR-HLA and TCR-CMV co-occurrence with hypergeometric tests, applying a repertoire-size bias correction to TCR pairs. In a later analysis, false discovery rates were estimated by permuting HLA or CMV assignments 20 times. In a later analysis, co-occurring TCRs were grouped using DBSCAN, and TCRdist sequence similarity was added for clustering within HLA-allele-positive subsets. For co-occurrence clustering, repertoires with fewer than 30,000 or more than 120,000 public chains were excluded, along with 4 to 6 repertoires with anomalous nucleotide sharing. Imported from immuneACCESS, the table was reduced by TCRdb to in-frame sequences with V and J called. These copies leave out some clones; in studies compared against another copy, an unresolved V gene accounts for under half, and the cause of the remainder is not known. The V and J calls and clone size come from that table; D and trimming were worked out from the DNA. This sample gives approximately 190,000 clones in total; over 75% of them show up just once. Over 5.5% of the sample belongs to the ten largest clones.

The cohort comprised around 700 healthy bone marrow donors. All cohort members were sampled while nominally healthy, although unrecorded immune exposures were likely present. The donor tested CMV seropositive and was one of the 289 seropositive cohort members. A peripheral blood sample was collected from each donor, and TCR beta sequencing was performed on peripheral blood mononuclear cells. The Qiagen DNeasy Blood Extraction Kit was used to extract genomic DNA from the blood cell samples. The CDR3 covers 13 residues, taking in both the cysteine and the phenylalanine. Of the read, only the CDR3 DNA is kept; its 39 bases are in frame from base 1. The CDR1 and CDR2 encoded by the germline V gene are LGHNT and FRNRAP. Trimming removed 5 bases from V and 10 bases from J; the gene matches leave 4 bases unexplained. Overall results and qualifications from the work: In a later analysis, HLA-associated TCR beta chains were found to be more clonally expanded and to have lower generation probabilities than equally common non-associated chains. In this cohort, only TCR beta chains were sequenced, and detectable features were limited by the absence of alpha or paired-chain data. Because HLA typing was missing for some donors at each locus, association tests included only the typed subset. Assigning TCR associations to individual alleles was difficult when HLA alleles, especially DR and DQ, strongly co-occurred. The authors suggested that the approach could potentially be generalized to other disease states and immunological phenotypes. A total of 150 or so TCR beta chains were listed by the study as associated with cytomegalovirus. Presence/absence analyses assumed roughly uniform sequencing depth across donors, an assumption that may not hold. Across donors, most TCR sequences were observed very rarely, whereas some public TCRs were present in many individuals. The earlier analysis of 587 of the donors excluded 15 to 20 rarely observed V segments, including chromosome 9 orphons, because counts were too low. Several of the top co-occurrence clusters appeared to be linked to parvovirus B19, influenza, CMV and Epstein-Barr virus, according to a later analysis. The only immune exposure information available for the cohort was CMV serostatus. Compared with the 666-donor mean, donors in an Asian-associated ancestry cluster had fewer N-insertions in productive TCRs, according to a later genetic analysis. Some IMGT-functional V segments, including TRBV6-2 and TRBV6-3, could not be told apart with the 87-base-pair reads, so those segments were excluded. Correlated functional status among segregating V segments might be attributable to linkage disequilibrium, but an unknown experimental factor could not be ruled out. A group of highly shared sequence variants was considered likely to be a technical artifact of the sequencing pipeline. In both the original and validation cohorts, the classifier was reported to diagnose cytomegalovirus status with high specificity and sensitivity. In a later genetic analysis, a missense DCLRE1C variant was associated with V-gene and J-gene trimming of TCR beta chains, and the association was replicated in an independent cohort. A later analysis found that most CMV-associated TCR beta chains appeared HLA-restricted, with HLA associations seemingly driven largely by CMV exposure. A few of the identified cytomegalovirus-associated TCR beta chains were confirmed in vitro to be specific for cytomegalovirus antigens. According to a later analysis, TCR association rates differed among HLA loci, with DRB1 alleles showing the most associated TCRs and HLA-C alleles showing the fewest. An earlier analysis of approximately 500 of the donors showed that most TCR beta V segments appeared in productive rearrangements either about 87% or about 30% of the time, which broadly matched IMGT annotations. A further reported finding was that TCR beta sequences accurately predicted the HLA-A and HLA-B alleles for most subjects in the first cohort. Specific HLA alleles were associated with 15,000 to 20,000 TCR beta sequences at a false discovery rate of 0.05 in a later analysis.

Sequenced material: PBMCs. This receptor was taken from a man aged 40-49 years in good health and CMV-seropositive. The sequence links TRBV12-5 to TRBJ1-6; 8 bases in between match TRBD1. Here is the DNA: TGTGCTAGTGGTCGACAGGGGAACTCACCCCTCCACTTT. Translated, it reads CASGRQGNSPLHF. Extended through the reference TRBV12-5 and TRBJ1-6 proteins, this CDR3 yields the full variable domain: DARVTQTPRHKVTEMGQEVTMRCQPILGHNTVFWYRQTMMQGLELLAYFRNRAPLDDSGMPKDRFSAEMPDATLATLKIQPSEPRDSAVYFCASGRQGNSPLHFGNGTRLTVT.